This T cell receptor beta chain was documented in a study of a mutant IDH1 vaccine in newly diagnosed glioma. At the level of the study: Earlier therapy was either radiotherapy, temozolomide, or both, and most got both.

Specified time point: baseline, week 1 (first vaccination visit). Treatment denoted: pre-vaccination baseline after standard-of-care therapy. Patients carried new grade 3 or 4 IDH1-mutant astrocytomas lacking nuclear ATRX. Germline-derived CDR1 and CDR2 are MNHNY and SVGAGI (reference sequence). The CDR3 extends over 13 amino acids. Trimming removed 6 bases from V and 3 bases from J; junction bases left unmatched: 5. Measured with immunoSEQ multiplex PCR; TCRdb has only the in-frame clones, and not every one. Of some 67,000 clones in the sample, around 83% were seen once. Study outcomes and limitations: A vaccine-induced immune response developed in roughly 93% of the patients.

On this clone itself: Its target is not known.

J is TRBJ2-7 and V is TRBV6-6; the match to TRBD1 covers 7 bases. This TCR came from a woman between 18 and 30 years old with glioma. Some clones in this sample may be carry-over from other donors' samples. Sequenced material: peripheral blood mononuclear cells (PBMCs), taken from a glioma patient treated with radiotherapy, temozolomide or both. The DNA of the CDR3 is TGTGCCAGCAGGGAGACAGGGATCTACGAGCAGTACTTC. This codes for CASRETGIYEQYF.